The 15 T cell receptor beta chains below come from one sample, sequenced in a study of multiple sclerosis patients with progressive multifocal leukoencephalopathy. Time point of the sample: about six months of natalizumab therapy. This table comes from immunoSEQ multiplex PCR, and its TCRdb copy is limited to in-frame clones, with some not included. Among 25,000 to 35,000 clones, under 90% were seen once, and the ten largest hold approximately 1.5%. The sample consisted of PBMCs, taken from a patient treated with natalizumab. Receptor source: a human donor with multiple sclerosis.

This clone occurred a few times. V usage is TRBV27 and J usage is TRBJ1-5; possible D gene TRBD1, 6 bases. The CDR3 consists of 16 residues. V lost 7 bases and J lost 1, with 17 bases in between. Germline V CDR1 and CDR2: MNHEY, SMNVEV (reference sequence). DNA of the CDR3: TGTGCCAGCACCCCCCTCGGGGGGCTAAGCAATCAGCCCCAGCATTTT. It yields the protein CASTPLGGLSNQPQHF.

The chain couples TRBV28 to TRBJ1-2, with a possible D match to TRBD1 (6 bases). Germline CDR1 and CDR2: MDHEN and SYDVKM. V lost 3 bases to trimming and J lost 8 bases, with 13 bases between them. The CDR3 spans 13 residues. CDR3: CASSLRGNPGYTF. The CDR3 DNA reads TGTGCCAGCAGTTTGAGGGGGAATCCGGGCTACACCTTC.

The chain recombines TRBV23-1 with TRBJ1-5; D call uncertain. TRBV23-1 has ORF status, its function being uncertain. CDR3 length: 15 amino acids. Trimming took 6 bases from V and 0 from J, leaving 12 bases between them. The CDR3 region has the DNA TGCGCCAGCAGCTTAAGGACGTATAGCAATCAGCCCCAGCATTTT. Amino acid sequence: CASSLRTYSNQPQHF.

The genes are TRBV5-6 and TRBJ1-3, with D possibly matching TRBD1 (6 bases). CDR3 size: 15 residues. Germline lookup yields CDR1 SGHDT and CDR2 YYEEEE. V was clipped by 4 bases and J by 10 bases, with 21 bases between them. The CDR3 sequence: CASSHRATGMRTIYF. In DNA form, the CDR3 reads TGTGCCAGCAGCCACCGGGCCACAGGGATGAGAACCATATATTTT.

The rearrangement joins TRBV18 to TRBJ1-3, with D unresolved. The CDR3 sequence is 16 residues long. V lost 3 bases and J lost 1, with 13 bases in between. The germline gives CDR1 KGHSH, CDR2 LQKENI. Here the CDR3 DNA reads TGTGCCAGCTCACCCGTCGCATCCGCATCTGGAAACACCATATATTTT. Translating gives CASSPVASASGNTIYF.

The rearrangement links TRBV5-1 to TRBJ2-2; 8 nucleotides match TRBD1. The CDR3 extends over 15 amino acids. Germline-derived CDR1 and CDR2 are SGHRS and YFSETQ. V was pared by 4 bases and J by 7 bases, with 9 bases of the junction left unmatched. The CDR3 nucleotides are TGCGCCAGCAGCACCCGGACAGGGTTTAACGGGGAGCTGTTTTTT. Translated: CASSTRTGFNGELFF.

In its sample, this clone was seen a few times. The chain joins TRBV6-5 to TRBJ2-7; either TRBD1 or TRBD2 may supply D (5 bases each). V lost 2 bases and J lost 3, with 14 bases in between. This CDR3 spans 15 amino acids. Germline values: CDR1 MNHEY, CDR2 SVGAGI. CDR3 amino acids: CASSYDRDGYYEQYF. The CDR3 DNA reads TGTGCCAGCAGTTACGACCGGGACGGATACTACGAGCAGTACTTC.

This sequence joins TRBV19 and TRBJ2-5, with 7 bases lining up with TRBD1. CDR3 length equals 12 residues. V lost 6 bases, J lost 2 bases, and 0 bases stayed unmatched. CDR1 is LNHDA and CDR2 is SQIVND in the germline V gene (reference sequence). The CDR3 bases are TGTGCCAGTAGGACAGGGCAAGAGACCCAGTACTTC. As protein: CASRTGQETQYF.

This chain links TRBV5-1 with TRBJ1-2; D might be TRBD1 (6 bases). The CDR3 length is 13 residues. From germline, CDR1 is SGHRS and CDR2 YFSETQ. V lost 0 bases and J lost 6, with 9 bases in between. CDR3 DNA: TGCGCCAGCAGCTTGGCATCAGGGGATGGCTACACCTTC. Translating gives CASSLASGDGYTF.

The chain couples TRBV7-2 to TRBJ1-4; no reliable D call. CDR3 length equals 14 residues. Germline V gives CDR1 SGHTA, CDR2 FQGNSA. Trimming shortened V by 6 bases and J by 5 bases, and 13 bases separated the two germline ends. CDR3 sequence: CASRRGRSNEKLFF. CDR3 nucleotide sequence: TGTGCCAGCAGGCGAGGACGGTCAAATGAAAAACTGTTTTTT.

This rearrangement joins TRBV30 to TRBJ2-1; 10 nucleotides agree with TRBD2. V was pared by 2 bases and J by 2 bases, with 12 bases of the junction left unmatched. Germline loops: CDR1 GTSNPN, CDR2 SVGIG (reference sequence). CDR3 size: 18 residues. The CDR3 protein is CAWSILAGGIGAYNEQFF. The CDR3 DNA is TGTGCCTGGAGTATTTTAGCGGGAGGCATAGGGGCCTACAATGAGCAGTTCTTC.

This rearrangement joins TRBV6-5 to TRBJ2-7; 8 bases agree with TRBD1. CDR1 and CDR2 from the germline V gene are MNHEY and SVGAGI. Trimming cost V 6 bases and J 3 bases; bases outside gene matches: 4. This CDR3 contains 13 residues. This CDR3 reads CASRRQGIYEQYF. CDR3 nucleotide sequence: TGTGCCAGCAGACGACAGGGGATCTACGAGCAGTACTTC.

This clone showed up just once. The gene calls are TRBV29-1 and TRBJ1-1; D perhaps matches TRBD1 (6 bases). V was shortened by 4 bases and J by 0 bases, with 27 bases between the two germline ends. Germline CDR1 and CDR2: SQVTM and ANQGSEA. The CDR3 runs 19 residues. The CDR3 nucleotides are TGCAGCGTTGTGGGCAACGCGGAATTAAACAGGGCCCTGAACACTGAAGCTTTCTTT. Translating it yields CSVVGNAELNRALNTEAFF.

V gene TRBV6-5 combines with J gene TRBJ2-7; perhaps D is TRBD1 or TRBD2 (5 bases each). Germline V gives CDR1 MNHEY, CDR2 SVGAGI. Trimming pared 8 bases from V and 5 bases from J, leaving 10 bases between. The CDR3 is made up of 11 amino acids. In nucleotides, the CDR3 is TGTGCCAGCGCTGGGGACCACGAGCAGTACTTC. Its translation: CASAGDHEQYF.

The chain has TRBV29-1 and TRBJ2-4; TRBD2 might be the D (6 bases). Germline assignment: CDR1 SQVTM and CDR2 ANQGSEA. The CDR3 covers 12 residues. V shed 6 bases and J shed 3 bases, with 9 bases lying between them. The CDR3: CSVLGGKNIQYF. The CDR3, as DNA: TGCAGCGTCCTCGGGGGCAAAAACATTCAGTACTTC.